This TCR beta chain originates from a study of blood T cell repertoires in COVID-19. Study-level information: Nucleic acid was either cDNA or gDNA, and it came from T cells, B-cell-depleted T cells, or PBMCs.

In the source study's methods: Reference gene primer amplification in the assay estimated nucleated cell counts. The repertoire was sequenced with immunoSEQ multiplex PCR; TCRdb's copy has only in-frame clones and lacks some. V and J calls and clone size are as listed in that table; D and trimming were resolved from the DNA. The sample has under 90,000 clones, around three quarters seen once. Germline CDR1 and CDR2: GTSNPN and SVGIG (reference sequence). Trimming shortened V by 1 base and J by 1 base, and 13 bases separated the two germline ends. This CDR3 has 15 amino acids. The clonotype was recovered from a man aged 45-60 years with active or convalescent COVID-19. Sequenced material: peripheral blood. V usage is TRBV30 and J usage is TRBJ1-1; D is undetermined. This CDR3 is CAWSAISEENTEAFF. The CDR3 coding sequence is TGTGCCTGGAGTGCAATCAGTGAGGAGAACACTGAAGCTTTCTTT. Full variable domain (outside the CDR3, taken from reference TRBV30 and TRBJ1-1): SQTIHQWPATLVQPVGSPLSLECTVEGTSNPNLYWYRQAAGRGLQLLFYSVGIGQISSEVPQNLSASRPQDRQFILSSKKLLLSDSGFYLCAWSAISEENTEAFFGQGTRLTVV.